This T cell receptor (beta chain) was found in a study of blood T cell repertoires in COVID-19. About the research overall: The origin of the acute and convalescent COVID-19 samples was the United States, Italy and Spain. Sample material is recorded as cDNA or gDNA derived from T cells, B-cell-depleted T cells, or PBMCs.

This CDR3 contains 16 residues. Germline lookup yields CDR1 SGHRS and CDR2 YFSETQ. With 0 bases clipped from V and 6 bases from J, the junction kept 9 bases outside the gene matches. Original methodology: Nucleated cell counts were estimated from reference gene primer amplification. The assay was immunoSEQ multiplex PCR, and TCRdb's table has in-frame clones only and misses some. That table furnishes V, J and clone size, whereas the DNA furnished D and trimming. This table holds about 100,000 clones, 80% found once. Sequencing input: peripheral blood. The clonotype was recovered from a human donor in a cohort sampled during active COVID-19. The chain employs TRBV5-1 and TRBJ2-3; TRBD2 aligns across 8 bases. CDR3: CASSLANGGASDTQYF. The CDR3 coding sequence is TGCGCCAGCAGCTTGGCCAACGGGGGGGCCTCCGATACGCAGTATTTT.